A single sample is the source of the 2 T cell receptor beta chains below, sequenced in a study of siplizumab effects on memory and regulatory T cells. Clones were read by immunoSEQ multiplex PCR, and TCRdb kept only the in-frame ones, dropping some. Here the sample spans about 40,000 clones, 89% being singletons. Material for sequencing was naive CD4+ T cells sorted from blood. The receptors originated from a human donor in good health.

The chain uses TRBV15 and TRBJ1-2, with a tentative D call TRBD1 (5 bases). Trimming removed 0 bases at V and 3 bases at J, with 8 bases between. CDR1 and CDR2 from the germline V gene are LNHNV and YYDKDF (reference sequence). The CDR3 is 14 residues long. CDR3 amino acids: CATSREEGHYGYTF. The CDR3 DNA is TGTGCCACCAGCAGAGAAGAGGGGCACTATGGCTACACCTTC.

The chain joins TRBV9 to TRBJ1-6, with 8 bases aligning to TRBD1. This CDR3 has 15 amino acids. CDR1 and CDR2 from the germline V gene are SGDLS and YYNGEE. V dropped 3 bases and J dropped 6; count of bases not matched to a gene: 5. CDR3 coding DNA: TGTGCCAGCAGCGCAGAGGACAGGGCTAATTCACCCCTCCACTTT. This translates into CASSAEDRANSPLHF.